These 3 T cell receptor beta chains came from one sample sequenced in a study of blood T cell repertoires in COVID-19. Here immunoSEQ multiplex PCR was the method, and the copy in TCRdb shows in-frame clones only, minus some. Of 130,000 to 150,000 clones in the sample, 75% to 90% were seen once. Input material: PBMCs or T cells enriched from blood (not recorded which). These receptors all come from a man aged 55 to 70 who had recovered from COVID-19.

The chain joins TRBV28 to TRBJ1-1; the match to TRBD1 covers 7 bases. Germline CDR1 MDHEN, CDR2 SYDVKM. This CDR3 is built from 11 residues. Trimming removed 6 bases from V and 11 bases from J; junction bases left unmatched: 6. The CDR3 region has the DNA TGTGCCAGCAGCCAAGGGGGCAAGGCTTTCTTT. It specifies CASSQGGKAFF.

This chain connects TRBV19 to TRBJ1-5; perhaps TRBD1 as D (6 bases). The CDR3 contains 13 residues. V was cut by 10 bases and J by 7 bases, with 17 bases left in between. Germline V gene sequence: CDR1 LNHDA, CDR2 SQIVND (reference sequence). Here the CDR3 DNA reads TGTGCCACCGAACAAGGGAGGGGGCAGCCCCAGCATTTT. Its translation: CATEQGRGQPQHF. Complete variable domain (other parts from reference TRBV19 and TRBJ1-5): DGGITQSPKYLFRKEGQNVTLSCEQNLNHDAMYWYRQDPGQGLRLIYYSQIVNDFQKGDIAEGYSVSREKKESFPLTVTSAQKNPTAFYLCATEQGRGQPQHFGDGTRLSIL.

This chain links TRBV2 with TRBJ2-2, with 14 bases identical to TRBD2. Looked up from germline, CDR1 is SNHLY and CDR2 is FYNNEI. The trim removed 7 bases at V and 5 bases at J, leaving 12 bases unmatched. The CDR3 consists of 18 residues. This CDR3 is CASKEGRGLAGVTGELFF. The CDR3 region has the DNA TGTGCCAGCAAAGAAGGAAGGGGACTAGCGGGAGTTACCGGGGAGCTGTTTTTT.